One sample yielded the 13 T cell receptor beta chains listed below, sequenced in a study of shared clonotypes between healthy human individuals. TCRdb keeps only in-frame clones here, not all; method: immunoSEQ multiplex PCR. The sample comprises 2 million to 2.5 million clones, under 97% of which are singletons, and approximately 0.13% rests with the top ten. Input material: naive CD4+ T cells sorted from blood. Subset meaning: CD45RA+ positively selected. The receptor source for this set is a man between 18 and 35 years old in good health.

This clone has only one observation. CDR3 nucleotide sequence: TGTGCCAGCAGGGTTAGGGAATTCGCGAACACCGGGGAGCTGTTTTTT. It is translated as CASRVREFANTGELFF. J is TRBJ2-2 and V is TRBV6-6; D ambiguous. With 6 bases removed from V and 0 bases from J, the gap between germline ends came to 14 bases. The CDR3 has 16 amino acids. CDR1 is MNHNY, CDR2 SVGAGI, per germline (reference sequence).

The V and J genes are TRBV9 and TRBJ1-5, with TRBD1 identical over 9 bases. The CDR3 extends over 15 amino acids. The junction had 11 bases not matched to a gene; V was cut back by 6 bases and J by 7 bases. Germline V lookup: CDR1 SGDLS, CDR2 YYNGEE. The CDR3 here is CASTEWTGAWQPQHF. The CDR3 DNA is TGTGCCAGCACCGAATGGACAGGGGCTTGGCAGCCCCAGCATTTT.

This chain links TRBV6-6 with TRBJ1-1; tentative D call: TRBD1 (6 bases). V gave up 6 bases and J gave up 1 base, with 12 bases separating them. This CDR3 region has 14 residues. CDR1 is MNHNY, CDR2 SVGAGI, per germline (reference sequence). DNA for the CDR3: TGTGCCAGCAGCCACCAGGGGCCGAACACTGAAGCTTTCTTT. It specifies CASSHQGPNTEAFF.

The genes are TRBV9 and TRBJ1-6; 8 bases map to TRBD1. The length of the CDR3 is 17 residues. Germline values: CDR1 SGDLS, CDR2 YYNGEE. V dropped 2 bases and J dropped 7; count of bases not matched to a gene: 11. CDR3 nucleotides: TGTGCCAGCAGCGTCGGGACAGGCTCATATATGAATTCACCCCTCCACTTT. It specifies CASSVGTGSYMNSPLHF.

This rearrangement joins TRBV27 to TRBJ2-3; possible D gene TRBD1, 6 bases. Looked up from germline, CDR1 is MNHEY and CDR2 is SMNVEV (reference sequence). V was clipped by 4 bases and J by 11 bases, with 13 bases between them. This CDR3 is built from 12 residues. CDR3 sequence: CASSYGQLEQYF. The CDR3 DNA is TGTGCCAGCAGTTACGGACAGTTGGAGCAGTATTTT.

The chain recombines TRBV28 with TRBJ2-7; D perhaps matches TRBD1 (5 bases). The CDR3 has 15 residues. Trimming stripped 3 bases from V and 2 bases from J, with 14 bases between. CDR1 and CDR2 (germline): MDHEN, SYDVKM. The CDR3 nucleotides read TGTGCCAGCAGTTTGCAGGGCGCTGGGACCTACGAGCAGTACTTC. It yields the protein CASSLQGAGTYEQYF.

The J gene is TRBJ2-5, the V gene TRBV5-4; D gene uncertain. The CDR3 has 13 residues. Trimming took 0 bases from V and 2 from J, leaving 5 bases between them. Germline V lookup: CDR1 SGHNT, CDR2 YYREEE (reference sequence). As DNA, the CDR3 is TGTGCCAGCAGCTTGGCCCAGCAAGAGACCCAGTACTTC. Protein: CASSLAQQETQYF.

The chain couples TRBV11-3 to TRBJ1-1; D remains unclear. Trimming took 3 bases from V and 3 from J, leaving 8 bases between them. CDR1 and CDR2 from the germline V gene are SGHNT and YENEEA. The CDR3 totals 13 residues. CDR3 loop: CASSLRRYTEAFF. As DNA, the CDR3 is TGTGCCAGCAGCTTGAGGAGGTACACTGAAGCTTTCTTT.

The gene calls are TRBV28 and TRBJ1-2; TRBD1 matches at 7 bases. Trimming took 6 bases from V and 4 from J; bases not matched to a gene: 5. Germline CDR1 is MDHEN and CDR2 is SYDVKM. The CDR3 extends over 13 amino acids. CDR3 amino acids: CASSARGGYGYTF. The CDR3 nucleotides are TGTGCCAGCAGCGCCAGGGGGGGCTATGGCTACACCTTC.

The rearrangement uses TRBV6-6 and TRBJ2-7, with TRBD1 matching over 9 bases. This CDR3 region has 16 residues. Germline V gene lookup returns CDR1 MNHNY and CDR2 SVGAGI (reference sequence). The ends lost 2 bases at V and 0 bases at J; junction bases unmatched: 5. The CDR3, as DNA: TGTGCCAGCAGTTACCCGGCGGACAGGGGCTCCTACGAGCAGTACTTC. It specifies CASSYPADRGSYEQYF.

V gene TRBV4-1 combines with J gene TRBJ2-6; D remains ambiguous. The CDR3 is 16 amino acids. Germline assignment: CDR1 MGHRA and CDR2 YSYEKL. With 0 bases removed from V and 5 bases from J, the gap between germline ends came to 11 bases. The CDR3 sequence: CASSQDPPYRANVLTF. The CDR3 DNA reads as TGCGCCAGCAGCCAAGATCCCCCCTATAGGGCCAACGTCCTGACTTTC.

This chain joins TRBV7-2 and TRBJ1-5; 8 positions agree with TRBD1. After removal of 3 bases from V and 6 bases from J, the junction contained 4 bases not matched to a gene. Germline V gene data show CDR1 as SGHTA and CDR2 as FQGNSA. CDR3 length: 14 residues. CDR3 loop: CASSFGTGTQPQHF. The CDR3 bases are TGTGCCAGCAGCTTCGGGACAGGAACTCAGCCCCAGCATTTT.

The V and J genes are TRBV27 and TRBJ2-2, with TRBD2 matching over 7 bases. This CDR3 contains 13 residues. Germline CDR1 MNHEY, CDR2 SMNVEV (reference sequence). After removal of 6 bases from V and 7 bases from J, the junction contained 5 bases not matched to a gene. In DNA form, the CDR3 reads TGTGCCAGCAGGTTAAGGGAGGGCGGGGAGCTGTTTTTT. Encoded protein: CASRLREGGELFF.